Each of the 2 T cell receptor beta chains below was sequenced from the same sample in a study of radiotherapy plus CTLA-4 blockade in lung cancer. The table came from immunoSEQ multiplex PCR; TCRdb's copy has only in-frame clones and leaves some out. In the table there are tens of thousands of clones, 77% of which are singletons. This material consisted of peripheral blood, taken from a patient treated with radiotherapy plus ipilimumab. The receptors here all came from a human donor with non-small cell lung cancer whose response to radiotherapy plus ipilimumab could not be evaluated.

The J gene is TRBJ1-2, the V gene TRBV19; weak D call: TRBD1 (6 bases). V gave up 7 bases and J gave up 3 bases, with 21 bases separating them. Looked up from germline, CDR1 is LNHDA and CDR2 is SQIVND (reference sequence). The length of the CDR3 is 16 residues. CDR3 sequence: CASKATGSPADYGYTF. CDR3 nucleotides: TGTGCCAGTAAGGCCACAGGGTCACCGGCCGACTATGGCTACACCTTC.

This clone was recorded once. CDR3 nucleotide sequence: TGTGCCAGCAGCTTTGTCCTCGCGGGAGTACCCGAGCAGTACTTC. Translated, it gives CASSFVLAGVPEQYF. The V and J genes are TRBV7-2 and TRBJ2-7; 7 nucleotides line up with TRBD2. The junction had 11 bases not matched to a gene; V was cut back by 3 bases and J by 6 bases. Looked up from germline, CDR1 is SGHTA and CDR2 is FQGNSA. This CDR3 comprises 15 residues.